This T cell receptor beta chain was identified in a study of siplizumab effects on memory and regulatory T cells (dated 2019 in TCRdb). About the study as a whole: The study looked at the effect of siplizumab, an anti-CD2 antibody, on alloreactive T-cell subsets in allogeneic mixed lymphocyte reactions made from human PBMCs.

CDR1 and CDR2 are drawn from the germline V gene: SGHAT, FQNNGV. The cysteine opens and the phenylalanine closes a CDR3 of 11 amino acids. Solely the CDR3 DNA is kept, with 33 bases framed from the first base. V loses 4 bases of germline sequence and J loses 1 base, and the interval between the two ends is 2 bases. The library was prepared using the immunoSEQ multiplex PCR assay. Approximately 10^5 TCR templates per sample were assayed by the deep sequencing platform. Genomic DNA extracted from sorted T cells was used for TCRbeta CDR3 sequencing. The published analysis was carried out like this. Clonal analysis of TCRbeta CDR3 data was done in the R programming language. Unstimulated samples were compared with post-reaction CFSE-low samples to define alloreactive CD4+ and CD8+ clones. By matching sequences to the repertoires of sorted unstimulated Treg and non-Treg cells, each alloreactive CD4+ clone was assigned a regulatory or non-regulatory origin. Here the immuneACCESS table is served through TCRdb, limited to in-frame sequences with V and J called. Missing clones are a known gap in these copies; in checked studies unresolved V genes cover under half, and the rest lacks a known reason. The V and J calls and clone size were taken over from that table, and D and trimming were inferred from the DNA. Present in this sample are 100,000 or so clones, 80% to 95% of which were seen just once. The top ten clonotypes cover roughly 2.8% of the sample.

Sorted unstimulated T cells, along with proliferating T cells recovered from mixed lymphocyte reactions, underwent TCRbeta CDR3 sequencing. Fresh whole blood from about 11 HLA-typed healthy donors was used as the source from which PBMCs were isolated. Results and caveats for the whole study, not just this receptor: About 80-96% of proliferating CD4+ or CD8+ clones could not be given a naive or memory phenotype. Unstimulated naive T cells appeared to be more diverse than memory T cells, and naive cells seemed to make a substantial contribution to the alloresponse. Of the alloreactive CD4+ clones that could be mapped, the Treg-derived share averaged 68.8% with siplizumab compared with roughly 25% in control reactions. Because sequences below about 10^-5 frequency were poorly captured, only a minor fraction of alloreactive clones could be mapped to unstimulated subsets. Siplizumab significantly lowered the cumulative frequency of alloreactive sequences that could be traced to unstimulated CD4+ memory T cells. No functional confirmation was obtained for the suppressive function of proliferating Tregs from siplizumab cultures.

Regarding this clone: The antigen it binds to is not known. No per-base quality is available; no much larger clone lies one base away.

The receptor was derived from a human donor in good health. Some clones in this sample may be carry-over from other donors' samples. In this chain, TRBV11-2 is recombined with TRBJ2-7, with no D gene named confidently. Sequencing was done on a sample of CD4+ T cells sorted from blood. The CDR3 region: CASSSSYEQYF. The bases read TGTGCCAGCAGCTCTTCCTACGAGCAGTACTTC.